Listed below are T cell receptor beta chains from one sample, sequenced in a study of T cell responses to AZD1222 COVID-19 vaccine. TCRdb's copy holds only in-frame clones and misses some; the assay was immunoSEQ multiplex PCR. The sample gives under 140,000 clones, roughly nine tenths of which show up once; over 1.5% is in the top ten. The source was peripheral blood, collected on day 0 of AZD1222 vaccination. The receptors originated from an adult in good health. Each CDR3 is given with its conserved first and last residue. The D gene is left open where the match is weak. Size tells how often a clone was seen (once, few, many) or the class of an expanded clone, and some rows leave it out.

d_call clone_size j_call v_call cdr3_nt cdr3_aa
TRBD1 . TRBJ2-3 TRBV19 TGTGCCAGTAGTATCCCGGGACAGATCACAGATACGCAGTATTTT CASSIPGQITDTQYF
. few TRBJ2-7 TRBV5-5 TGTGCCAGCAGCTTGAATTTCGCGCAGGCAGGTTCCTACGAGCAGTACTTC CASSLNFAQAGSYEQYF
. . TRBJ2-2 TRBV2 TGTGCCAGCAGTACCGACTCCCTGGAGCTGTTTTTT CASSTDSLELFF
TRBD2 . TRBJ2-5 TRBV7-9 TGTGCCAGCAGCTTCACCGGGACTAGCGGGACCGAGTACTTC CASSFTGTSGTEYF
. . TRBJ2-5 TRBV2 TGTGCCAGCAGCAACAGGGTGGGGGAGACCCAGTACTTC CASSNRVGETQYF
. . TRBJ2-2 TRBV4-2 TGTGCCAGCAGCCAAGAGGCAGGGAACACCGGGGAGCTGTTTTTT CASSQEAGNTGELFF
. . TRBJ1-5 TRBV7-9 TGTGCCAGCAGCTTAGATTGGACAGCCTATAGCAATCAGCCCCAGCATTTT CASSLDWTAYSNQPQHF
. . TRBJ2-1 TRBV7-8 TGTGCCAGCAGCTTAAACAGGGGACTAACCTACAATGAGCAGTTCTTC CASSLNRGLTYNEQFF
TRBD1 . TRBJ2-5 TRBV15 TGTGCCACCAGCAGACCAATCGCCGGGACAGGGAAGGAGACCCAGTACTTC CATSRPIAGTGKETQYF
. once TRBJ1-2 TRBV10-3 TGTGCCATCAGTGGAGGGTCGGGCTATGGCTACACCTTC CAISGGSGYGYTF
. . TRBJ1-2 TRBV6-5 TGTGCCAGCAGACCCGGTGTAGGGGGCTACACCTTC CASRPGVGGYTF
TRBD1 . TRBJ1-5 TRBV10-2 TGCGCCAGCAGTGAGGCAGGGGGGGAGCAGCCCCAGCATTTT CASSEAGGEQPQHF
. few TRBJ1-2 TRBV18 TGTGCCAGCTCACCGGGGCCCTCACGTGGCTACACCTTC CASSPGPSRGYTF
. . TRBJ1-6 TRBV4-1 TGCGCCAGCGGTTTGAGCCCCCTCCACTTT CASGLSPLHF
TRBD1 . TRBJ1-5 TRBV18 TGTGCCAGCTCACCCTACAGGGGAGGAAGCAATCAGCCCCAGCATTTT CASSPYRGGSNQPQHF
. . TRBJ1-2 TRBV2 TGTGCCAGCAGTGAAGGCGGTTACTATGGCTACACCTTC CASSEGGYYGYTF
TRBD1 . TRBJ1-1 TRBV14 TGTGCCAGCAGCCAAGCCTGGACAGGGAACACTGAAGCTTTCTTT CASSQAWTGNTEAFF
. . TRBJ1-2 TRBV5-6 TGTGCCAGCAGCCGGGGACTAACAGGGTGGCTCGGGGGCTACACCTTC CASSRGLTGWLGGYTF
TRBD1 . TRBJ1-1 TRBV19 TGTGCCACCTCAGGGGGCACTGAAGCTTTCTTT CATSGGTEAFF
TRBD2 . TRBJ2-1 TRBV5-4 TGTGCCAGCAGCTTGGAGAGCGGGAGGGCCGGAAATGAGCAGTTCTTC CASSLESGRAGNEQFF
. . TRBJ2-7 TRBV4-1 TGCGCCAGCAGCCAAGGAGCCGGGTTGGTTGGTTACGAGCAGTACTTC CASSQGAGLVGYEQYF
. . TRBJ1-2 TRBV27 TGTGCCAGCAGTCCGGGGGGGGCCCCCGGCTACACCTTC CASSPGGAPGYTF
TRBD1 . TRBJ2-4 TRBV5-1 TGCGCCAGCAGCGACGGAACAGGGGGCCGGGTCAACATTCAGTACTTC CASSDGTGGRVNIQYF
TRBD2 . TRBJ2-3 TRBV5-1 TGCGCCAGCAGCGGGGGACTAGCGGGAGGGACAGATACGCAGTATTTT CASSGGLAGGTDTQYF
. . TRBJ1-2 TRBV2 TGTGCCAGCAGTCCTCCTAAGGGCTACACCTTC CASSPPKGYTF